The present T cell receptor (beta chain) was sequenced within a study of blood T cell repertoires in COVID-19. This clone was seen a few times. Profiled with immunoSEQ multiplex PCR; TCRdb holds only in-frame clones, not every one. This table holds about 150,000 clones, roughly 88% found once. Seattle researchers signed up patients amid active infection and tracked them longitudinally. The sample taken for sequencing was peripheral blood. This sequence originates from a man at least 80 years old with COVID-19, enrolled during active disease.

Written as DNA, the CDR3 is TGCAGTGCTAGTGACAATCGGGACGAGCAGTACTTC. Translation gives CSASDNRDEQYF. The chain joins TRBV20-1 to TRBJ2-7; no definite D call. CDR1 and CDR2 from the germline V gene are DFQATT and SNEGSKA (reference sequence). This CDR3 is built from 12 residues. Between the trimmed V and J ends, which lost 3 bases and 5 bases, there was a span of 11 bases.